This T cell receptor (beta chain) comes out of a study of blood T cell dynamics during melanoma immunotherapy. Using immunoSEQ multiplex PCR, the repertoire was profiled, and TCRdb retains in-frame clones only, with some absent. The sample holds more than 10,000 clones, roughly 90% seen once. Stated time point: pre-treatment baseline. This clone was seen a single time. V was pared by 4 bases and J by 2 bases, with 9 bases between. This CDR3 has 14 amino acids. Germline values: CDR1 SEHNR, CDR2 FQNEAQ (reference sequence). The sample consisted of blood, taken from a patient treated with checkpoint blockade. The clonotype was recovered from a human donor with melanoma. This chain uses TRBV7-9 with TRBJ1-3; D possibly corresponds to TRBD1 (5 bases). The CDR3 DNA reads as TGTGCCAGCAGCTCTCAGGGCGCTGGAAACACCATATATTTT. Translating gives CASSSQGAGNTIYF.